A single sample is the source of the 26 T cell receptor beta chains below, sequenced in a study of cytomegalovirus exposure and HLA in healthy donors. Amplification used 60 Vbeta primers and 13 Jbeta primers. Data came from immunoSEQ multiplex PCR; TCRdb stores just in-frame clones and leaves some out. This sample has about 150,000 clones, with roughly 73% found just once. The specimen sequenced was PBMCs. The receptors originated from a woman younger than 35 in good health and CMV-seronegative.

J is TRBJ2-7 and V is TRBV7-2; 8 nucleotides line up with TRBD1. This CDR3 has 15 amino acids. The germline V gene has CDR1 SGHTA and CDR2 FQGNSA. The junction had 8 bases not matched to a gene; V was cut back by 5 bases and J by 2 bases. This CDR3 is CASSTGRGQAYEQYF. CDR3 DNA: TGTGCCAGCAGCACTGGCAGGGGGCAGGCCTACGAGCAGTACTTC.

This clone has only a few counts. This rearrangement joins TRBV4-2 to TRBJ2-1, with D unclear. Trimming took off 1 base at V and 5 bases at J, with 18 bases between the two ends. Germline CDR1 and CDR2: LGHNA and YNFKEQ. There are 17 residues in the CDR3. The CDR3 here is CASSQVSRLQIHNEQFF. The DNA of the CDR3 is TGTGCCAGCAGCCAAGTTTCGAGGCTCCAAATTCACAATGAGCAGTTCTTC.

The chain uses TRBV4-2 and TRBJ2-5, with a possible D match to TRBD2 (7 bases). Germline V gene lookup returns CDR1 LGHNA and CDR2 YNFKEQ. V was pared by 2 bases and J by 1 base, with 14 bases between. This CDR3 has 16 residues. The CDR3 nucleotides are TGTGCCAGCAGCCAATCCCAGGGAGGGGGCCAAGAGACCCAGTACTTC. It specifies CASSQSQGGGQETQYF.

This rearrangement joins TRBV4-3 to TRBJ1-1; D uncertain. This CDR3 contains 13 residues. Trimming left V 0 bases short and J 1 base short, with 3 bases between. CDR1 is LGHNA and CDR2 is YSLEER in the germline V gene. The CDR3 reads CASSQDGNTEAFF. The CDR3 coding sequence is TGCGCCAGCAGCCAAGACGGGAACACTGAAGCTTTCTTT.

This chain uses TRBV13 with TRBJ2-1; 10 nucleotides agree with TRBD1. CDR1 and CDR2 from the germline V gene are PRHDT and FYEKMQ (reference sequence). With V trimmed by 0 bases and J by 4 bases, 6 bases remained unmatched. This CDR3 region has 17 residues. CDR3 DNA sequence: TGTGCCAGCAGCTTAGGGGTGGGGGACAGGGGATACAATGAGCAGTTCTTC. This sequence encodes CASSLGVGDRGYNEQFF.

The CDR3 nucleotides read TGTGCCAGCAGTCTTCCAGGGGGCCGAGCTTTCTTT. It codes for CASSLPGGRAFF. The chain uses TRBV6-5 and TRBJ1-1; 8 bases are a match to TRBD1. Germline assignment: CDR1 MNHEY and CDR2 SVGAGI. Germline trimming cut 5 bases from V and 10 bases from J; bases unmatched to any gene: 6. The CDR3 has 12 amino acids.

The chain couples TRBV28 to TRBJ1-3; D is possibly TRBD1 (6 bases). Germline V gives CDR1 MDHEN, CDR2 SYDVKM. V was shortened by 2 bases and J by 4 bases, with 15 bases between the two germline ends. The length of the CDR3 is 16 residues. CDR3 DNA: TGTGCCAGCAGTTTACCGGGGGGCGGAAACGGAAACACCATATATTTT. Its translation: CASSLPGGGNGNTIYF.

This chain joins TRBV2 and TRBJ1-3; possibly TRBD1 for D (5 bases). V lost 8 bases and J 3 bases, leaving 11 bases between the germline ends. Germline V lookup: CDR1 SNHLY, CDR2 FYNNEI. This CDR3 comprises 13 residues. The DNA for the CDR3 is TGTGCCAGCCTCGGGGGGTTTGGAAACACCATATATTTT. Protein product: CASLGGFGNTIYF.

This clone was counted between two and nine times. The CDR3 is CASSLDRAGGYQPQHF. The CDR3 DNA reads TGTGCCAGCAGCTTAGATAGGGCAGGGGGTTATCAGCCCCAGCATTTT. This chain joins TRBV7-2 and TRBJ1-5; 7 bases match TRBD1. The CDR3 length is 16 residues. The ends lost 1 base at V and 5 bases at J; junction bases unmatched: 8. Germline V gene sequence: CDR1 SGHTA, CDR2 FQGNSA.

On this clone: This sample includes further DNA sequences coding for the same CDR3. The chain uses TRBV18 and TRBJ1-1, with TRBD1 identical over 8 bases. The J segment lost 1 base and the V segment lost 3 bases, leaving 4 bases of the junction unmatched. There are 15 residues in the CDR3. Germline V gene lookup returns CDR1 KGHSH and CDR2 LQKENI. The CDR3 nucleotides read TGTGCCAGCTCACCCGGACAGGGTAGGAACACTGAAGCTTTCTTT. Its translation is CASSPGQGRNTEAFF.

This clone has a single count. One junction end does not reproduce the germline sequence, and a read error may be involved. The chain carries TRBV2 and TRBJ1-4; possible D gene TRBD1, 5 bases. The germline gives CDR1 SNHLY, CDR2 FYNNEI. The CDR3 sequence is 14 residues long. As DNA, the CDR3 is TGTACCAGCAAATCTGGGGCGCCCAGAGAAAAACTGTTTTTT. Protein sequence: CTSKSGAPREKLFF.

By share of the sample, this clone is medium-sized. V is TRBV7-9 and J is TRBJ2-7; 8 positions agree with TRBD1. Germline-derived CDR1 and CDR2 are SEHNR and FQNEAQ (reference sequence). CDR3 length: 15 amino acids. With V trimmed by 5 bases and J by 0 bases, 6 bases remained unmatched. The CDR3 nucleotides read TGTGCCAGCAGCCCTCGGACAGGGCGCTCCTACGAGCAGTACGTC. It is translated as CASSPRTGRSYEQYV.

Only one count was recorded for this clone. The chain combines TRBV27 with TRBJ2-5; TRBD2 aligns across 10 bases. CDR1 MNHEY and CDR2 SMNVEV come from the germline V gene (reference sequence). This CDR3 spans 15 amino acids. With V trimmed by 2 bases and J by 4 bases, 4 bases remained unmatched. DNA for the CDR3: TGTGCCAGCAGTTTAAGCGGGGGGGGCGGAGAGACCCAGTACTTC. This encodes CASSLSGGGGETQYF.

The chain joins TRBV6-6 to TRBJ1-5; a weak D match, TRBD1 (5 bases). CDR3 length: 14 residues. The germline V and J ends were trimmed by 3 bases and 5 bases, with 11 bases remaining between them. Germline lookup yields CDR1 MNHNY and CDR2 SVGAGI (reference sequence). CDR3 region: CASSYVTGDQPQHF. The DNA of the CDR3 is TGTGCCAGCAGTTATGTTACGGGGGATCAGCCCCAGCATTTT.

Concerning this clone: At the DNA level, this CDR3 is encoded by other sequences in the same sample as well. V usage is TRBV5-1 and J usage is TRBJ2-2, with a possible D match to TRBD1 (6 bases). V was cut by 3 bases and J by 6 bases, with 9 bases left in between. The CDR3 is 13 residues long. Germline assignment: CDR1 SGHRS and CDR2 YFSETQ. CDR3 DNA: TGCGCCAGCAGCTCACCAGGGGCCGGGGAGCTGTTTTTT. Protein product: CASSSPGAGELFF.

V usage is TRBV6-5 and J usage is TRBJ2-5, with TRBD2 matching over 7 bases. Trimming at V came to 8 bases and at J to 5 bases, leaving 11 bases not matched to a gene. Germline loops: CDR1 MNHEY, CDR2 SVGAGI. There are 14 residues in the CDR3. In DNA form, the CDR3 reads TGTGCCAGCGGGAGGGTGGGGAAGTGGGAGACCCAGTACTTC. Protein: CASGRVGKWETQYF.

The V and J genes are TRBV28 and TRBJ2-7; D remains ambiguous. The CDR3 length is 13 residues. Deletions cut 5 bases from V and 5 bases from J, with 13 bases between. Germline V gene sequence: CDR1 MDHEN, CDR2 SYDVKM. CDR3 sequence reads: CASSGMGPHEQYV. The CDR3 region has the DNA TGTGCCAGCAGTGGCATGGGCCCCCACGAGCAGTACGTC.

V and J are TRBV18 and TRBJ2-7; 7 bases fit TRBD2. The CDR3 sequence is 13 residues long. Germline V CDR1 and CDR2: KGHSH, LQKENI. V dropped 3 bases and J dropped 3; count of bases not matched to a gene: 2. The CDR3 loop reads CASSPQRGYEQYF. DNA of the CDR3: TGTGCCAGCTCACCTCAGCGGGGCTACGAGCAGTACTTC.

The chain joins TRBV29-1 to TRBJ1-4; TRBD1 matches at 9 bases. CDR1 is SQVTM and CDR2 is ANQGSEA in the germline V gene. The CDR3 has 13 residues. The CDR3, as DNA: TGCAGTGGACAGGGGCAATTTAATGAAAAACTGTTTTTT. This encodes CSGQGQFNEKLFF.

V and J are TRBV7-2 and TRBJ2-3; perhaps TRBD2 as D (6 bases). From germline, CDR1 is SGHTA and CDR2 FQGNSA. V was clipped by 2 bases and J by 4 bases, with 16 bases between them. CDR3 length: 16 amino acids. The CDR3 DNA reads TGTGCCAGCAGCTTAAACGGGAGAGTTCCCCCAGATACGCAGTATTTT. It translates to CASSLNGRVPPDTQYF.

The CDR3 DNA follows: TGTGCCAGCTCACCGCAGGGAAACACCATATATTTT. Its protein is CASSPQGNTIYF. The V gene is TRBV18, the J gene TRBJ1-3; D ambiguous. V was cut by 3 bases and J by 4 bases, with 4 bases left in between. The CDR3 extends over 12 amino acids. Looked up from germline, CDR1 is KGHSH and CDR2 is LQKENI.

The rearrangement links TRBV6-5 to TRBJ2-1; 8 bases fit TRBD2. After removal of 0 bases from V and 4 bases from J, the junction contained 5 bases not matched to a gene. The length of the CDR3 is 16 residues. Germline V gives CDR1 MNHEY, CDR2 SVGAGI. This CDR3 is CASSYSLAAPYNEQFF. The CDR3 DNA reads as TGTGCCAGCAGTTACTCACTAGCGGCCCCTTACAATGAGCAGTTCTTC.

In this sample, this clone turned up once. The chain is built from TRBV28 and TRBJ1-1; 7 bases agree with TRBD1. V lost 2 bases and J lost 3; bases outside the gene matches: 0. CDR3 length: 13 amino acids. Germline CDR1 reads MDHEN; CDR2 reads SYDVKM. CDR3 nucleotide sequence: TGTGCCAGCAGTTTACAGGGGGACACTGAAGCTTTCTTT. Amino acids: CASSLQGDTEAFF.

The chain is built from TRBV27 and TRBJ2-1; 9 bases are a match to TRBD2. From germline, CDR1 is MNHEY and CDR2 SMNVEV (reference sequence). V was pared by 9 bases and J by 2 bases, with 14 bases of the junction left unmatched. The CDR3 has 17 amino acids. The DNA for the CDR3 is TGTGCCAGTAAGGGACTTAGCGGGGGCAGCCCCTACAATGAGCAGTTCTTC. This encodes CASKGLSGGSPYNEQFF.

This clone showed up just a few times. V and J are TRBV12-5 and TRBJ1-2; the D gene is possibly TRBD1 (6 bases). This CDR3 is built from 16 residues. Germline V CDR1 and CDR2: LGHNT, FRNRAP. Deletions cut 0 bases from V and 6 bases from J, with 17 bases between. The CDR3 region is CASGLVRRANRDGYTF. The DNA of the CDR3 is TGTGCTAGTGGTTTGGTACGTAGGGCAAACAGGGATGGCTACACCTTC. Complete variable domain (other parts from reference TRBV12-5 and TRBJ1-2): DARVTQTPRHKVTEMGQEVTMRCQPILGHNTVFWYRQTMMQGLELLAYFRNRAPLDDSGMPKDRFSAEMPDATLATLKIQPSEPRDSAVYFCASGLVRRANRDGYTFGSGTRLTVV.

This clone was recorded a few times. The V call is TRBV15, the J call TRBJ2-3; the D gene is possibly TRBD2 (6 bases). Germline lookup yields CDR1 LNHNV and CDR2 YYDKDF (reference sequence). Between the trimmed V and J ends, which lost 5 bases and 2 bases, there was a span of 14 bases. The CDR3 has 15 amino acids. CDR3: CATSQASALTDTQYF. As DNA, the CDR3 is TGTGCCACCAGCCAGGCTAGCGCACTCACAGATACGCAGTATTTT.